These T cell receptor beta chains were read from a single sample in a study of tumor-infiltrating lymphocytes in primary liver carcinoma. TCRdb reprocessed the multiplex PCR reads via MiXCR and lists one record per CDR3 protein. The sample holds approximately 210,000 distinct CDR3 sequences, approximately 65% seen once. The material sequenced was peripheral blood. Source of these receptors: a woman aged 60-70 years with primary liver carcinoma and hepatitis B virus infection. Both conserved end residues are part of each CDR3.

14	TRBJ2-3	TRBV11-2	CASGVGLPTDTQYF
14	TRBJ2-5	TRBV5-4	CASSPGTTQETQYF
18	TRBJ1-6	TRBV5-6	CASSLARPGSSCNSPLHF
15	TRBJ2-1	TRBV5-1	CASRRTSGSNNEQFF
15	TRBJ2-5	TRBV11-2	CTSSLDQGPQETQYF
14	TRBJ2-7	TRBV11-3	CASSQTGESREQYF
13	TRBJ2-7	TRBV11-3	CASSVRPSWEQYF
14	TRBJ2-2	TRBV11-2	CASSSRGNTVGLFF
16	TRBJ2-1	TRBV7-9	CASSFWTSGAYNEQFF
17	TRBJ2-7	TRBV6-6	CASSYSSSGRGSYEQYF
14	TRBJ2-6	TRBV7-8	CASSYRSGANVLTF
13	TRBJ2-7	TRBV28	CASLGAGGHEQYF
12	TRBJ2-5	TRBV6-6	CASLGGPGAEYF
13	TRBJ2-1	TRBV30	CAWTKLVNNEQFF
15	TRBJ2-3	TRBV29-1	CSVGGGDLGIDTQYF
13	TRBJ2-3	TRBV6-6	CASSPRGEDTQYF
12	TRBJ2-5	TRBV11-3	CASSLGEETQYF
14	TRBJ1-2	TRBV13	CASSRKEGVDGYTF
16	TRBJ1-5	TRBV28	CAISSPFRDRNQPQHF
15	TRBJ2-5	TRBV7-8	CASSFYGQRQETQYF
15	TRBJ2-5	TRBV5-1	CASSTQGVGQETQYF
16	TRBJ2-2	TRBV6-6	CASSYTKGGGTGEPFF
14	TRBJ2-2	TRBV6-5	CASSHSRSTGELFF
14	TRBJ2-7	TRBV11-2	CASGQQGRAYDQYF
14	TRBJ2-1	TRBV7-9	CASGWDRQTGEQFF
14	TRBJ2-3	TRBV4-2	CASIRRLAADTQCF
14	TRBJ2-1	TRBV18	CASSPAQNYNEQFF
14	TRBJ2-7	TRBV6-5	CASSPPGSVYEQYF